The entry below gives a single T cell receptor beta chain sequence along with its context. In germline, CDR1 is LGHNA, CDR2 YNFKEQ. Trimming cost V 5 bases and J 0 bases, with 5 bases left between them. This CDR3 spans 12 amino acids. The data originate from a study of shared clonotypes between healthy human individuals. The protocol was immunoSEQ multiplex PCR, while the TCRdb copy is restricted to in-frame clones and leaves out a portion. The repertoire holds about 110,000 clones, with 55% to 70% as singletons. The V and J genes are TRBV4-2 and TRBJ2-7; D remains ambiguous. This clonotype was sampled from a woman aged 25-40 years in good health. What was sequenced was memory CD8+ T cells sorted from blood. This sample's subset: CD45RO+ cells pooled with CCR7-negative TemRA cells. The CDR3 loop is CASSLSSYEQYF. The CDR3 DNA sequence: TGTGCCAGCAGCTTGAGCTCCTACGAGCAGTACTTC.